A single sample is the source of the 20 T cell receptor beta chains below, sequenced in a study of blood T cell repertoires in COVID-19. Using immunoSEQ multiplex PCR, the repertoire was profiled, and TCRdb retains in-frame clones only, with some absent. Of a few hundred thousand clones in the sample, about 89% were seen once. Sequencing used PBMCs or T cells enriched from blood (not recorded which). The receptors derive from a woman aged 35 to 49 who had been exposed to COVID-19.

V usage is TRBV7-2 and J usage is TRBJ2-2, with a tentative D call TRBD1 (6 bases). The CDR3 covers 15 residues. Germline CDR1 reads SGHTA; CDR2 reads FQGNSA. V dropped 1 base and J dropped 4 bases, with 10 bases sitting between them. CDR3 DNA: TGTGCCAGCAGCTTAGTGGGACAAGGCACCGGGGAGCTGTTTTTT. It translates to CASSLVGQGTGELFF.

V gene TRBV2 combines with J gene TRBJ2-3; D gene unclear. Germline values: CDR1 SNHLY, CDR2 FYNNEI. CDR3 length: 14 amino acids. Trimming pared 5 bases from V and 2 bases from J, leaving 11 bases between. This chain's CDR3 is CASSPSGITDTQYF. CDR3 nucleotide sequence: TGTGCCAGCAGTCCTAGTGGAATCACAGATACGCAGTATTTT.

This sequence joins TRBV6-1 and TRBJ1-4; tentatively, D is TRBD1 (6 bases). CDR3 length: 17 amino acids. Trimming took 2 bases from V and 8 from J, leaving 21 bases between them. Germline V lookup: CDR1 MNHNS, CDR2 SASEGT. The CDR3 here is CASSEFGGGRAREKLFF. The CDR3 DNA sequence: TGTGCCAGCAGTGAATTTGGGGGGGGCAGGGCACGCGAAAAACTGTTTTTT.

The chain is built from TRBV7-8 and TRBJ1-3; D gene ambiguous. CDR3 length: 15 amino acids. The V end was cut by 4 bases, the J end by 0 bases, with 10 bases between. Germline V gene lookup returns CDR1 SGHVS and CDR2 FQNEAQ. The CDR3 sequence: CASSSARDSGNTIYF. The DNA of the CDR3 is TGTGCCAGCAGCTCCGCGCGAGACTCTGGAAACACCATATATTTT.

The chain couples TRBV27 to TRBJ2-2, with TRBD2 matching 10 bases. V lost 3 bases and J lost 6; bases outside the gene matches: 7. Germline V gene lookup returns CDR1 MNHEY and CDR2 SMNVEV (reference sequence). This CDR3 is 16 amino acids long. CDR3 sequence (DNA): TGTGCCAGCAGTTTTGAGCGGGAGGGCCGGTCCGGGGAGCTGTTTTTT. It encodes CASSFEREGRSGELFF.

The chain uses TRBV30 and TRBJ1-2, with D tentatively TRBD1 (6 bases). V lost 2 bases to trimming and J lost 0 bases, with 16 bases between them. The germline V gene encodes CDR1 GTSNPN and CDR2 SVGIG (reference sequence). The length of the CDR3 is 16 residues. The CDR3 DNA reads as TGTGCCTGGAGTCCTAGCTGGACAGCCGCTAACTATGGCTACACCTTC. Amino acid sequence: CAWSPSWTAANYGYTF.

Points on this clone: Within the sample, other DNA sequences also encode this same CDR3. The chain is built from TRBV5-1 and TRBJ1-1, with D possibly being TRBD1 (5 bases). V shed 3 bases and J shed 1 base, with 7 bases lying between them. Germline loops: CDR1 SGHRS, CDR2 YFSETQ. The CDR3 runs to 13 residues. CDR3: CASSSQGNTEAFF. The CDR3 DNA sequence: TGCGCCAGCAGCTCTCAGGGGAACACTGAAGCTTTCTTT.

This chain uses TRBV30 with TRBJ1-4; the D gene is possibly TRBD1 (5 bases). Between the trimmed V and J ends, which lost 1 base and 14 bases, there was a span of 20 bases. The CDR3 is 14 amino acids. Germline V gene lookup returns CDR1 GTSNPN and CDR2 SVGIG (reference sequence). This chain's CDR3 is CAWSGSMTGGGLFF. As DNA, the CDR3 is TGTGCCTGGAGTGGGTCAATGACGGGGGGAGGGCTGTTTTTT.

This clone was counted between two and nine times. The chain uses TRBV7-2 and TRBJ1-4; 11 bases map to TRBD1. V lost 5 bases, J lost 5 bases, and 10 bases stayed unmatched. The germline gives CDR1 SGHTA, CDR2 FQGNSA. CDR3 length: 17 amino acids. The CDR3 DNA reads TGTGCCAGCAGCATACCGGGACAGGGGGATTTAAATGAAAAACTGTTTTTT. Protein sequence: CASSIPGQGDLNEKLFF.

The chain carries TRBV7-9 and TRBJ1-2; TRBD1 aligns across 12 bases. Germline CDR1 and CDR2: SEHNR and FQNEAQ (reference sequence). Germline trimming cut 5 bases from V and 6 bases from J; bases unmatched to any gene: 10. The CDR3 has 16 amino acids. The CDR3 DNA is TGTGCCAGCAGCCCCCGACCGGGACAGGGGGCGAATGGCTACACCTTC. This sequence encodes CASSPRPGQGANGYTF.

The chain carries TRBV19 and TRBJ2-1; 7 nucleotides line up with TRBD2. The CDR3 covers 15 residues. Germline lookup yields CDR1 LNHDA and CDR2 SQIVND (reference sequence). V trimming: 3 bases; J trimming: 5 bases; junction bases outside the gene matches: 7. CDR3 sequence reads: CASSIGGTRNNEQFF. CDR3 nucleotide sequence: TGTGCCAGTAGTATCGGGGGGACGAGAAACAATGAGCAGTTCTTC.

The CDR3 DNA reads TGCAGTGCTAGTCCCCCAGGGGGCATTTTCTACGAGCAGTACTTC. The encoded protein is CSASPPGGIFYEQYF. The chain joins TRBV20-1 to TRBJ2-7; 8 nucleotides agree with TRBD1. Unmatched junction bases numbered 10, after V lost 3 bases and J lost 3 bases. Germline CDR1 is DFQATT and CDR2 is SNEGSKA (reference sequence). There are 15 residues in the CDR3.

This chain connects TRBV6-5 to TRBJ1-3, with a weak D call TRBD1 (5 bases). V lost 5 bases and J 2 bases, leaving 10 bases between the germline ends. Germline lookup yields CDR1 MNHEY and CDR2 SVGAGI. The CDR3 has 14 amino acids. CDR3 sequence: CASSRGSTGNTIYF. DNA of the CDR3: TGTGCCAGCAGTAGGGGATCAACTGGAAACACCATATATTTT.

This chain links TRBV19 with TRBJ1-2; a weak D match, TRBD1 (5 bases). This CDR3 contains 14 residues. The V end lost 6 bases, the J end lost 1 base, and 12 bases lay between the germline ends. In germline, CDR1 is LNHDA, CDR2 SQIVND (reference sequence). The CDR3, as DNA: TGTGCCAGTAGCCGACAGACAAATAACTATGGCTACACCTTC. Amino acid sequence: CASSRQTNNYGYTF.

The chain carries TRBV29-1 and TRBJ1-2, with no clear D. The CDR3 has 12 amino acids. Germline V gives CDR1 SQVTM, CDR2 ANQGSEA. Between the trimmed V and J ends, which lost 4 bases and 7 bases, there was a span of 13 bases. CDR3 residues: CSVVRPTGGYTF. The CDR3 region has the DNA TGCAGCGTTGTGCGGCCAACGGGTGGCTACACCTTC.

The CDR3 coding sequence is TGTGCCAGCAGCTTAGCATTAAGGGGGCGCTACGAGCAGTACTTC. It yields the protein CASSLALRGRYEQYF. The gene calls are TRBV7-2 and TRBJ2-7; the match to TRBD1 covers 7 bases. Looked up from germline, CDR1 is SGHTA and CDR2 is FQGNSA. V lost 0 bases and J lost 3; bases outside the gene matches: 5. The CDR3 runs 15 residues.

This chain uses TRBV7-9 with TRBJ2-3, with 10 bases fitting TRBD2. Germline loops: CDR1 SEHNR, CDR2 FQNEAQ (reference sequence). The V segment lost 7 bases and the J segment 2 bases; nucleotides outside the gene matches: 15. The length of the CDR3 is 18 residues. CDR3 DNA: TGTGCCAGCACCGGTAGCGGGAGGACTCCCAGATACACAGATACGCAGTATTTT. It is translated as CASTGSGRTPRYTDTQYF.

The chain links TRBV3-1 (or the pseudogene TRBV3-2) to TRBJ2-1; weak D call: TRBD2 (7 bases). CDR3 length: 16 amino acids. V lost 3 bases to trimming and J lost 5 bases, with 17 bases between them. Germline CDR1 and CDR2: LGHDT and YNNKEL (reference sequence). CDR3 protein: CASSHGAGRGHNEQFF. CDR3 in DNA: TGTGCCAGCAGCCACGGAGCCGGGCGGGGGCACAATGAGCAGTTCTTC.

Concerning this clone itself: One end of the junction varies from germline; a read error may be responsible. The rearrangement links TRBV7-7 to TRBJ2-2; D is unclear. This CDR3 is built from 13 residues. Germline CDR1 SSHAT, CDR2 FNYEAQ (reference sequence). The CDR3 loop reads CASSLSGTGELFF. CDR3 in DNA: TGTGCTAGCAGCTTATCCGGCACCGGGGAGCTGTTTTTT.

V and J are TRBV2 and TRBJ1-3; D call uncertain. V shed 4 bases and J shed 0 bases, with 7 bases lying between them. Germline CDR1 SNHLY, CDR2 FYNNEI. This CDR3 is built from 14 residues. CDR3 sequence: CASSVRSSGNTIYF. The CDR3 DNA sequence: TGTGCCAGCAGTGTACGCAGCTCTGGAAACACCATATATTTT.